The present T cell receptor beta chain was sequenced within a study of T cell clonotyping in hematopoietic cell transplantation. The wider study: Recipient samples before transplant were obtained post-cytoreduction.

About this clone: Its target is unknown.

The sample's time point: recipient sample about 28 days before transplant, after cytoreduction. From germline, CDR1 is MDHEN and CDR2 SYDVKM. This CDR3 has 15 residues. Trimming removed 7 bases from V and 0 bases from J; junction bases left unmatched: 6. This table comes from immunoSEQ multiplex PCR, and its TCRdb copy is limited to in-frame clones, with some not included. The sample holds tens of thousands of clones, 96% seen once. Study-level results: After transplant, recipient diversity fell while pathologically expanded clonotypes grew through day 180.

The receptor was isolated from a woman in her forties or fifties with acute myeloid leukemia. Some clones in this sample may be carry-over from other donors' samples. The sample consisted of peripheral blood mononuclear cells, taken before stem cell transplant. The V gene is TRBV28, the J gene TRBJ1-3; 7 nucleotides line up with TRBD1. The CDR3 reads CASTTGAFSGNTIYF. The CDR3, as DNA: TGTGCCAGCACCACAGGGGCTTTCTCTGGAAACACCATATATTTT.